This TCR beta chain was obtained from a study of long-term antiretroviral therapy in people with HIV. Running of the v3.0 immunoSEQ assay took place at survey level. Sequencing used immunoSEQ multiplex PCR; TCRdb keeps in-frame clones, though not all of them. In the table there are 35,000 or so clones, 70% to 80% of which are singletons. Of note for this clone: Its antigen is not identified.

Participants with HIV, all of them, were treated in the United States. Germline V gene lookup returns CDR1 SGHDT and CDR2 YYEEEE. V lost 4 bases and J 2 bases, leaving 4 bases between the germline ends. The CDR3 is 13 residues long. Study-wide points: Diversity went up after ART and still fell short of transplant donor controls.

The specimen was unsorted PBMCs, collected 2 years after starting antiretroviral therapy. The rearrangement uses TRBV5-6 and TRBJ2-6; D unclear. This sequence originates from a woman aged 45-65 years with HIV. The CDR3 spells CASSPPGANVLTF. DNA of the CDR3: TGTGCCAGCAGCCCCCCTGGGGCCAACGTCCTGACTTTC.